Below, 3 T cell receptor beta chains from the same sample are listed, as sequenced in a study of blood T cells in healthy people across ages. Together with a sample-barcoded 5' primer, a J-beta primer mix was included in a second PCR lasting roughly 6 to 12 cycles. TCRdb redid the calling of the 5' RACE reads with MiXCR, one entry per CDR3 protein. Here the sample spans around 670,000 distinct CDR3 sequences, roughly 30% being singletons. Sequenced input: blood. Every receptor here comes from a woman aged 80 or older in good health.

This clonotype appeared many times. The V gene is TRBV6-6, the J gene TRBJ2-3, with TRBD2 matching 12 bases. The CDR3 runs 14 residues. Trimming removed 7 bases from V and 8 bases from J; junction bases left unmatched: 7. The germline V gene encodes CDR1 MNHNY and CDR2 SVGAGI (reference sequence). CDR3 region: CASKTSGGGGTQYF. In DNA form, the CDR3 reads TGTGCCAGCAAGACTAGCGGGGGTGGTGGTACGCAGTATTTT.

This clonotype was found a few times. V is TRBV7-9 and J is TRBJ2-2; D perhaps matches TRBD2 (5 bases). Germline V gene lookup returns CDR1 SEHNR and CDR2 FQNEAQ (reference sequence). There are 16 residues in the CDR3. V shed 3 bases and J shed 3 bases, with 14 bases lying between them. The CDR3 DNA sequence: TGTGCCAGCAGCTTTGTGGGGTTGAGGGACACCGGGGAGCTGTTTTTT. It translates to CASSFVGLRDTGELFF. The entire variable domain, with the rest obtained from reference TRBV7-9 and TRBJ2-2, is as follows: DTGVSQNPRHKITKRGQNVTFRCDPISEHNRLYWYRQTLGQGPEFLTYFQNEAQLEKSRLLSDRFSAERPKGSFSTLEIQRTEQGDSAMYLCASSFVGLRDTGELFFGEGSRLTVL.

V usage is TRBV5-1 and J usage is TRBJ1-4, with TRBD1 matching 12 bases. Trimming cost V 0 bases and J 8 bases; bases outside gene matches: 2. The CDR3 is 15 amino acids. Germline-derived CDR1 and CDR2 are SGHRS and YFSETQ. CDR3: CASSLVGQGAEKLFF. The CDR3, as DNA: TGCGCCAGCAGCTTGGTGGGACAGGGGGCAGAAAAACTGTTTTTT.